What follows are 25 T cell receptor beta chains derived from one specimen sequenced in a study of beta chain features in type 1 diabetes (dated by TCRdb to about 2018). The library was generated by the immunoSEQ multiplex PCR assay. The entire amount of isolated RNA was reverse transcribed using the High Capacity cDNA Reverse Transcription Kit, so the sequenced TCRB transcripts were expressed ones. The immuneACCESS repertoire file appears here via TCRdb, limited to in-frame rearrangements. These files lack a portion of the clones; in checked studies, under half of the deficit traces to unresolved V genes, and the cause of the others is not known. The sample table records 150,000 to 200,000 clones; 7.5% to 10% of these occur just once. 2.3% of the sample rests with the top ten. Input material: central memory CD4+ T cells from blood. Receptors originate from a woman aged 18-30 years in good health.

The V call is TRBV4-1, the J call TRBJ2-3; possible D gene TRBD2, 6 bases. V was clipped by 0 bases and J by 15 bases, with 13 bases between them. This CDR3 has 12 amino acids. Per the germline V gene, CDR1 is MGHRA and CDR2 is YSYEKL. The CDR3 DNA reads as TGCGCCAGCAGCCAAGATGAAGGGACTCCTTATTTT. Translating gives CASSQDEGTPYF.

The chain carries TRBV7-8 and TRBJ2-5, with D unresolved. CDR1 and CDR2 (germline): SGHVS, FQNEAQ. The V end was cut by 4 bases, the J end by 4 bases, with 10 bases between. This CDR3 spans 13 amino acids. The DNA for the CDR3 is TGTGCCAGCAGCTCCCCCGAGGTAGAGACCCAGTACTTC. Translating gives CASSSPEVETQYF.

This clone was observed a handful of times. The genes are TRBV7-2 and TRBJ2-7; 9 bases are shared with TRBD1. The CDR3 runs to 14 residues. Unmatched junction bases numbered 2, after V lost 4 bases and J lost 1 base. Germline V gene lookup returns CDR1 SGHTA and CDR2 FQGNSA. The CDR3 spells CASSSGTGSYEQYF. DNA of the CDR3: TGTGCCAGCAGCTCCGGGACAGGGTCCTACGAGCAGTACTTC.

The sample holds a few counts of this clone. The V and J genes are TRBV9 and TRBJ2-2; 14 bases match TRBD2. The germline CDR1 and CDR2 sequences are SGDLS and YYNGEE. V shed 4 bases and J 5 bases; nucleotides not matched to a gene: 4. The CDR3 runs 16 residues. CDR3 coding DNA: TGTGCCAGCAGCCCAGGGACTAGCGGGAGAACCGGGGAGCTGTTTTTT. Protein product: CASSPGTSGRTGELFF.

The chain is built from TRBV7-9 and TRBJ2-3; D ambiguous. CDR1 SEHNR and CDR2 FQNEAQ come from the germline V gene (reference sequence). This CDR3 has 13 amino acids. V lost 3 bases and J 3 bases, leaving 7 bases between the germline ends. CDR3 amino acids: CASSFEATDTQYF. CDR3 DNA: TGTGCCAGCAGCTTTGAGGCAACAGATACGCAGTATTTT. The complete variable domain, with remaining parts taken from reference TRBV7-9 and TRBJ2-3, reads DTGVSQNPRHKITKRGQNVTFRCDPISEHNRLYWYRQTLGQGPEFLTYFQNEAQLEKSRLLSDRFSAERPKGSFSTLEIQRTEQGDSAMYLCASSFEATDTQYFGPGTRLTVL.

This clone was found a few times. The chain has TRBV7-9 and TRBJ2-7, with 8 bases identical to TRBD2. J gave up 4 bases and V 5 bases, and 10 bases lay outside the gene matches. Germline V gene sequence: CDR1 SEHNR, CDR2 FQNEAQ (reference sequence). The CDR3 consists of 15 residues. CDR3 amino acids: CASSLGREAPYEQYF. The CDR3 DNA reads as TGTGCCAGCAGCCTTGGGCGGGAGGCTCCGTACGAGCAGTACTTC.

In this sample, this clone turned up many times. In nucleotides, the CDR3 is TGCAGCGTCCGGACAGGATGGTCCGCTTTCTTT. Translation gives CSVRTGWSAFF. The chain employs TRBV29-1 and TRBJ1-1, with 7 bases that match TRBD1. Germline CDR1 is SQVTM and CDR2 is ANQGSEA. The CDR3 consists of 11 residues. J gave up 11 bases and V 6 bases, and 9 bases lay outside the gene matches.

As regards this clone: At the DNA level, this CDR3 is encoded by other sequences in the same sample as well. V usage is TRBV28 and J usage is TRBJ2-5; unclear D gene. With the DNA end fitting TRBJ2-7 better, the J assignment may be wrong. The CDR3 consists of 13 residues. CDR1 and CDR2 from the germline V gene are MDHEN and SYDVKM. CDR3: CASSFSSSYEQYF. For the CDR3, the DNA is TGTGCCAGCAGTTTCTCGAGCTCCTACGAGCAGTACTTC.

CDR3 region: CASSPGAGTANTEAFF. In DNA, the CDR3 is TGTGCCAGCAGCCCAGGGGCAGGGACGGCGAACACTGAAGCTTTCTTT. The genes are TRBV9 and TRBJ1-1, with D possibly TRBD1 on 6 matching bases. Between the trimmed V and J ends, which lost 4 bases and 1 base, there was a span of 17 bases. Germline V gene sequence: CDR1 SGDLS, CDR2 YYNGEE. There are 16 residues in the CDR3. The full variable domain, in which reference TRBV9 and TRBJ1-1 provide the parts outside the CDR3, is DSGVTQTPKHLITATGQRVTLRCSPRSGDLSVYWYQQSLDQGLQFLIQYYNGEERAKGNILERFSAQQFPDLHSELNLSSLELGDSALYFCASSPGAGTANTEAFFGQGTRLTVV.

This clone was observed many times. Written as DNA, the CDR3 is TGTGCCAGCAGTAAACTAAAAGGGAGACTGATGAACACTGAAGCTTTCTTT. Translation gives CASSKLKGRLMNTEAFF. The chain is built from TRBV2 and TRBJ1-1; D not resolved. The CDR3 is 17 residues long. CDR1 and CDR2 (germline): SNHLY, FYNNEI. V dropped 5 bases and J dropped 0 bases, with 19 bases sitting between them.

V is TRBV18 and J is TRBJ2-7, with 8 bases that match TRBD2. CDR3 length: 16 amino acids. Germline values: CDR1 KGHSH, CDR2 LQKENI. The ends lost 2 bases at V and 0 bases at J; junction bases unmatched: 6. The DNA for the CDR3 is TGTGCCAGCTCACCATCGGCCCGGGGGGGCTCCTACGAGCAGTACTTC. Amino acids: CASSPSARGGSYEQYF.

With regard to this clone: Other nucleotide sequences from this sample produce the same CDR3. The chain combines TRBV29-1 with TRBJ2-1; no clear D gene. Germline loops: CDR1 SQVTM, CDR2 ANQGSEA. Trimming left V 7 bases short and J 0 bases short, with 4 bases between. The CDR3 sequence is 11 residues long. CDR3 sequence: CSGGSYNEQFF. In DNA form, the CDR3 reads TGCAGCGGCGGCTCCTACAATGAGCAGTTCTTC.

This clone was picked up a small number of times. The V gene is TRBV18, the J gene TRBJ2-1; 14 positions match TRBD2. Trimming cost V 3 bases and J 8 bases; bases outside gene matches: 3. The CDR3 consists of 15 residues. The V gene's germline CDR1 is KGHSH and CDR2 LQKENI. CDR3 bases: TGTGCCAGCTCACCGGGACTAGCGGGAGACCATGAGCAGTTCTTC. Protein sequence: CASSPGLAGDHEQFF.

This clone came up a few times. The V call is TRBV5-1, the J call TRBJ1-2, with unresolved D. The CDR3 extends over 11 amino acids. The V gene lost 3 bases and the J gene lost 4 bases, with 4 bases spanning the gap. Germline values: CDR1 SGHRS, CDR2 YFSETQ. CDR3 in DNA: TGCGCCAGCAGCTCCGGCTATGGCTACACCTTC. Protein: CASSSGYGYTF. Filled out from reference TRBV5-1 and TRBJ1-2, the complete variable domain reads KAGVTQTPRYLIKTRGQQVTLSCSPISGHRSVSWYQQTPGQGLQFLFEYFSETQRNKGNFPGRFSGRQFSNSRSEMNVSTLELGDSALYLCASSSGYGYTFGSGTRLTVV.

The rearrangement links TRBV11-2 to TRBJ1-1, with D unresolved. The CDR3 totals 13 residues. Per germline, CDR1 SGHAT and CDR2 FQNNGV. Trimming shortened V by 4 bases and J by 5 bases, and 11 bases separated the two germline ends. CDR3 sequence reads: CASSYSERTEAFF. The CDR3 coding sequence is TGTGCCAGCAGCTACAGTGAGCGGACTGAAGCTTTCTTT.

The CDR3 protein is CASSMDRGTSPLHF. CDR3 bases: TGTGCCAGCAGCATGGACAGGGGGACTTCACCCCTCCACTTT. V and J are TRBV5-4 and TRBJ1-6; 10 positions match TRBD1. V was pared by 4 bases and J by 9 bases, with 4 bases of the junction left unmatched. The CDR3 runs to 14 residues. Germline values: CDR1 SGHNT, CDR2 YYREEE (reference sequence). Drawing the rest from reference TRBV5-4 and TRBJ1-6, the complete variable domain is ETGVTQSPTHLIKTRGQQVTLRCSSQSGHNTVSWYQQALGQGPQFIFQYYREEENGRGNFPPRFSGLQFPNYSSELNVNALELDDSALYLCASSMDRGTSPLHFGNGTRLTVT.

This chain links TRBV28 with TRBJ2-7, with 7 bases fitting TRBD1. This CDR3 spans 13 amino acids. The V gene's germline CDR1 is MDHEN and CDR2 SYDVKM. V dropped 5 bases and J dropped 3; count of bases not matched to a gene: 4. The CDR3 DNA sequence: TGTGCCAGCAGTATGGGACAGCACTACGAGCAGTACTTC. Amino acid sequence: CASSMGQHYEQYF.

The gene calls are TRBV10-3 and TRBJ1-2; D is possibly TRBD1 (6 bases). The V end was cut by 4 bases, the J end by 10 bases, with 10 bases between. The CDR3 consists of 11 residues. Germline lookup yields CDR1 ENHRY and CDR2 SYGVKD. The CDR3 protein is CAISADRFYTF. For the CDR3, the DNA is TGTGCCATCAGTGCGGACAGATTCTACACCTTC.

V is TRBV5-1 and J is TRBJ1-3; TRBD1 agrees at 8 bases. The germline V gene has CDR1 SGHRS and CDR2 YFSETQ. Trimming cost V 5 bases and J 3 bases; bases outside gene matches: 7. The CDR3 is made up of 15 amino acids. For the CDR3, the DNA is TGCGCCAGCAGGGACAGGGAACGTAATGGAAACACCATATATTTT. It encodes CASRDRERNGNTIYF.

This clone was seen only a few times. The chain combines TRBV18 with TRBJ2-2; possibly TRBD2 for D (6 bases). Germline V gene sequence: CDR1 KGHSH, CDR2 LQKENI. This CDR3 has 14 amino acids. V shed 5 bases and J shed 4 bases, with 11 bases lying between them. The CDR3 sequence is CASSGGDATGELFF. The CDR3 nucleotides read TGTGCCAGCTCAGGAGGGGACGCCACCGGGGAGCTGTTTTTT.

The chain recombines TRBV27 with TRBJ2-7, with 14 bases that match TRBD2. There are 15 residues in the CDR3. Looked up from germline, CDR1 is MNHEY and CDR2 is SMNVEV (reference sequence). Trimming removed 4 bases from V and 6 bases from J; junction bases left unmatched: 5. DNA of the CDR3: TGTGCCAGCAGTTCGGGGACTAGCGGGAGTCGCGAGCAGTACTTC. This gives the protein CASSSGTSGSREQYF.

This rearrangement joins TRBV19 to TRBJ2-3; possibly TRBD1 for D (6 bases). Trimming left V 5 bases short and J 5 bases short, with 17 bases between. From germline, CDR1 is LNHDA and CDR2 SQIVND (reference sequence). The CDR3 contains 15 residues. The CDR3 nucleotides read TGTGCCAGTAGTTACTCGGGACACGGTGAAGATACGCAGTATTTT. Amino acid sequence: CASSYSGHGEDTQYF.

In nucleotides, the CDR3 is TGTGCCAGCAGTACCCTAAAAGCGGGCTCCTACAATGAGCAGTTCTTC. This gives the protein CASSTLKAGSYNEQFF. This rearrangement joins TRBV6-6 to TRBJ2-1; D perhaps matches TRBD2 (6 bases). Germline V gene sequence: CDR1 MNHNY, CDR2 SVGAGI (reference sequence). The ends were cut back, 5 bases at V and 0 bases at J, with 14 bases in the middle. The CDR3 covers 16 residues.

The chain has TRBV30 and TRBJ2-2, with 7 bases identical to TRBD1. The CDR3 length is 15 residues. The ends lost 2 bases at V and 6 bases at J; junction bases unmatched: 9. The germline V gene has CDR1 GTSNPN and CDR2 SVGIG (reference sequence). The CDR3 sequence is CAWSRKGAAAGELFF. CDR3 bases: TGTGCCTGGAGTAGGAAGGGGGCTGCCGCCGGGGAGCTGTTTTTT.

J is TRBJ2-2 and V is TRBV6-1; 9 positions match TRBD1. V gave up 6 bases and J gave up 6 bases; unmatched junction bases: 8. The CDR3 runs 15 residues. CDR1 and CDR2 from the germline V gene are MNHNS and SASEGT. For the CDR3, the DNA is TGTGCCAGCAGGGAGCGACAGGGGGTGGCCGGGGAGCTGTTTTTT. Amino acid sequence: CASRERQGVAGELFF.